This TCR beta chain was found in a study of T cell changes during pregnancy in multiple sclerosis. Germline CDR1 reads SGHRS; CDR2 reads YFSETQ. The J segment lost 3 bases and the V segment lost 4 bases, leaving 5 bases of the junction unmatched. There are 15 residues in the CDR3. Profiling relied on immunoSEQ multiplex PCR, and the TCRdb table lists in-frame clones only, not all of them. This sample has around 70,000 clones, with approximately 92% found just once. The sample consisted of peripheral blood, taken before pregnancy. The TCR originated in a female donor with multiple sclerosis, enrolled in a pregnancy study. The chain links TRBV5-1 to TRBJ2-1, with 9 bases matching TRBD1. DNA for the CDR3: TGCGCCAGCAGCGCGGGACAGGGAAACTACAATGAGCAGTTCTTC. It specifies CASSAGQGNYNEQFF.